This T cell receptor beta chain derives from a study of blood T cell repertoires in COVID-19. At the level of the study: The origin of the acute and convalescent COVID-19 samples was the United States, Italy and Spain. Sources were T cells, B-cell-depleted T cells, or PBMCs; the material itself was cDNA or gDNA.

In the study's own analysis: Amplification of reference gene primers provided the estimated nucleated cell counts. Sequencing used immunoSEQ multiplex PCR; TCRdb keeps in-frame clones, though not all of them. That table gives V, J and clone size, and the DNA gave D and trimming. This table has about 230,000 clones, over 70% appearing once. V was clipped by 11 bases and J by 6 bases, with 23 bases between them. In germline, CDR1 is LNHDA, CDR2 SQIVND (reference sequence). The CDR3 extends over 14 amino acids. The chain links TRBV19 to TRBJ2-7; tentatively, D is TRBD1 (6 bases). The sample was peripheral blood. The sequence was collected from a middle-aged man with acute or convalescent COVID-19. In nucleotides, the CDR3 is TGTGCCGCCACCCAGACAGGACGCTCCCCCGAGCAGTACTTC. It codes for CAATQTGRSPEQYF.